These T cell receptor beta chains were read from a single sample in a study of shared clonotypes between healthy human individuals. TCRdb keeps only in-frame clones here, not all; method: immunoSEQ multiplex PCR. Of around 600,000 clones listed, approximately 97% are singletons. The sequencing sample was made of naive CD4+ T cells sorted from blood. The receptors originated from a young woman in good health. Both conserved end residues are part of each CDR3. The D gene is left open where the match is weak. The listing skips clone size in some rows; elsewhere it reads once, few, many or a size class.

J	V	size	D	DNA	CDR3
TRBJ1-3	TRBV19	NA	TRBD1	TGTGCCAGTAGGAAGACAGGGGACGCTGGAAACACCATATATTTT	CASRKTGDAGNTIYF
TRBJ1-2	TRBV2	NA	TRBD1	TGTGCCAGCAGTAGGGACAGAGTCTACACCTTC	CASSRDRVYTF
TRBJ1-5	TRBV28	NA	NA	TGTGCCAGCAGACGAAGGACAGATAGCAATCAGCCCCAGCATTTT	CASRRRTDSNQPQHF
TRBJ1-5	TRBV19	NA	TRBD1	TGTGCCAGTCGTGACAGGGTAAATCAGCCCCAGCATTTT	CASRDRVNQPQHF
TRBJ2-1	TRBV5-1	NA	NA	TGCGCCAGCAGCTTGGTGGCGGCGGGTATTGAGCAGTTCTTC	CASSLVAAGIEQFF
TRBJ1-5	TRBV6-1	NA	NA	TGTGCCAGCAAGACCAATCAGCCCCAGCATTTT	CASKTNQPQHF
TRBJ1-1	TRBV18	NA	NA	TGTGCCAGCTCACCACTGGAGGGGTCGGGGACTGAAGCTTTCTTT	CASSPLEGSGTEAFF
TRBJ2-7	TRBV5-1	NA	TRBD2	TGCGCCAGCAGCTTAGGCGGGAGCAGCTCCTACGAGCAGTACTTC	CASSLGGSSSYEQYF
TRBJ2-6	TRBV18	once	NA	TGTGCCAGCTCACCGATTAGCGCCTCCGACGGGGCCAACGTCCTGACTTTC	CASSPISASDGANVLTF
TRBJ2-1	TRBV7-9	NA	NA	TGTGCCAGCAGTCGAGGGCGAAGCTCCTACAATGAGCAGTTCTTC	CASSRGRSSYNEQFF
TRBJ2-2	TRBV11-2	NA	NA	TGTGCCAGCAGCCCAACGGACAGGAGGGCCGGGGAGCTGTTTTTT	CASSPTDRRAGELFF
TRBJ2-2	TRBV19	NA	TRBD2	TGTGCCAGTAGCCCCACTCGGACTAGCGGGGGGAACACCGGGGAGCTGTTTTTT	CASSPTRTSGGNTGELFF
TRBJ2-3	TRBV19	NA	TRBD2	TGTGCCAGTAGTAGGACTAGCGAAAGCACAGATACGCAGTATTTT	CASSRTSESTDTQYF
TRBJ1-4	TRBV10-2	NA	NA	TGCGCCAGCAGAGACCATGAAAAACTGTTTTTT	CASRDHEKLFF
TRBJ2-5	TRBV18	NA	NA	TGTGCCAGCTCACCCGGACGGCCGCTGGAGGAGACCCAGTACTTC	CASSPGRPLEETQYF
TRBJ2-3	TRBV7-2	NA	TRBD2	TGTGCCAGCAGCTTAGCCGGCGGGAGGGGTCTTAATACGCAGTATTTT	CASSLAGGRGLNTQYF
TRBJ2-1	TRBV7-2	NA	NA	TGTGCCAGCAGCTTCCACCCCCCCAGGCCATCCACTCGATACAATGAGCAGTTCTTC	CASSFHPPRPSTRYNEQFF
TRBJ2-3	TRBV6-5	NA	TRBD1	TGTGCCAGCAGTTTAGGGGACAGTAGCACAGATACGCAGTATTTT	CASSLGDSSTDTQYF
TRBJ2-5	TRBV11-2	NA	NA	TGTGCCAGCAGCCGGGACCACATAGAGACCCAGTACTTC	CASSRDHIETQYF
TRBJ2-1	TRBV7-9	NA	NA	TGTGCCAGCAGCCCAAGGACGGTGTTGTGGAATGAGCAGTTCTTC	CASSPRTVLWNEQFF
TRBJ2-3	TRBV19	NA	TRBD2	TGTGCCAGTCGCGGGAGGGTTAGCACAGATACGCAGTATTTT	CASRGRVSTDTQYF
TRBJ1-3	TRBV19	NA	NA	TGTGCCAGACGGACAGACCGACCCACGGGAAACACCATATATTTT	CARRTDRPTGNTIYF
TRBJ1-5	TRBV28	NA	NA	TGTGCCAGCACCGCAGGGGTAGTTTCTCGGCCCCAGCATTTT	CASTAGVVSRPQHF
TRBJ2-1	TRBV5-1	NA	TRBD2	TGCGCCAGCAGCGGAACTAGCGGGAGTCCCTACAATGAGCAGTTCTTC	CASSGTSGSPYNEQFF
TRBJ1-6	TRBV27	NA	TRBD1	TGTGCCAGCAGTTTGGACGGGACAGGGGGTTTCTCCCTCCACTTT	CASSLDGTGGFSLHF
TRBJ2-3	TRBV6-4	NA	NA	TGTGCCAGCAGTGATAACAGCCACTCTAGCACAGATACGCAGTATTTT	CASSDNSHSSTDTQYF
TRBJ2-2	TRBV19	NA	NA	TGTGCCAGTAGTATAGATCGAAGGGCAGGGGCCGGGGAGCTGTTTTTT	CASSIDRRAGAGELFF
TRBJ2-7	TRBV4-1	NA	NA	TGCGCCAGCAGCCAATTAAATCACGGCTCCTACGAGCAGTACTTC	CASSQLNHGSYEQYF
TRBJ2-1	TRBV6-6	NA	TRBD2	TGTGCCAGCAGTCGACCGACTAGCGCAAACAATGAGCAGTTCTTC	CASSRPTSANNEQFF
TRBJ1-1	TRBV25-1	NA	NA	TGTGCCAGCCGGTTTTACACTGAAGCTTTCTTT	CASRFYTEAFF
TRBJ2-2	TRBV6-1	NA	NA	TGTGCCAGCAGTGAAGATGCAGCATACAACACCGGGGAGCTGTTTTTT	CASSEDAAYNTGELFF
TRBJ2-1	TRBV12-2	NA	NA	TGTGCAAGTCGCTTAATACTAGCGGGGTCCAATGAGCAGTTCTTC	CASRLILAGSNEQFF
TRBJ1-5	TRBV18	once	NA	TGTGCCAGCTCACCACTACGAGTCCTCAATCAGCCCCAGCATTTT	CASSPLRVLNQPQHF
TRBJ1-1	TRBV28	NA	NA	TGTGCCAGCAGCACAGGGCGTGCGACTGAAGCTTTCTTT	CASSTGRATEAFF
TRBJ2-1	TRBV28	NA	TRBD2	TGTGCCAGCAGTTCCCGGACTAGCGGAGCCTACAATGAGCAGTTCTTC	CASSSRTSGAYNEQFF
TRBJ2-3	TRBV6-5	once	TRBD2	TGTGCCAGCAGTTACTCTAGCGGGAGTTATACGCAGTATTTT	CASSYSSGSYTQYF
TRBJ2-7	TRBV5-6	NA	NA	TGTGCCAGCAGCCGGTGGACTCGCAGGAGCTCCTACGAGCAGTACTTC	CASSRWTRRSSYEQYF
TRBJ1-1	TRBV5-1	NA	NA	TGCGCCAGCAGCTTGGAACAGGAGGCTGAAGCTTTCTTT	CASSLEQEAEAFF
TRBJ1-5	TRBV28	NA	TRBD1	TGTGCCAGCAGTACAGGGGGTCAGCCCCAGCATTTT	CASSTGGQPQHF
TRBJ1-2	TRBV7-8	NA	NA	TGTGCCAGCAGCGAACAGGTGGGCTATGGCTACACCTTC	CASSEQVGYGYTF
TRBJ2-2	TRBV30	few	NA	TGTGCCTGGAGTCCAGCGGCCGGGGAGCTGTTTTTT	CAWSPAAGELFF
TRBJ2-6	TRBV2	once	NA	TGTGCCAGCAGGGGCTCTGGGGCCAACGTCCTGACTTTC	CASRGSGANVLTF
TRBJ1-2	TRBV29-1	NA	TRBD1	TGCAGCGTTGTGAGGGGGCAGGGGAGGTCCAATACCTTC	CSVVRGQGRSNTF
TRBJ2-7	TRBV13	NA	NA	TGTGCCAGCAGCTTACGACCTTCTTCCAACACCCTGCTTAGCTACGAGCAGTACTTC	CASSLRPSSNTLLSYEQYF
TRBJ2-1	TRBV5-1	few	NA	TGCGCCAGCAGCGTCGACATTGCCCTACGGAATGAGCAGTTCTTC	CASSVDIALRNEQFF
TRBJ2-3	TRBV6-6	NA	NA	TGTGCCAGCAGTTTAGACAGTTTGAGCACAGATACGCAGTATTTT	CASSLDSLSTDTQYF
TRBJ2-3	TRBV28	NA	TRBD2	TGTGCCAGCAGTTTATCCCAAGGACTAGCGGGCAGGGATACGCAGTATTTT	CASSLSQGLAGRDTQYF
TRBJ2-5	TRBV5-1	NA	NA	TGCGCCAGCAGCTTGTCGGCGGGGGAGACCCAGTACTTC	CASSLSAGETQYF
TRBJ2-4	TRBV30	NA	NA	TGTGCCTGGAGTGCCCAGGGTACCAAAAACATTCAGTACTTC	CAWSAQGTKNIQYF
TRBJ2-7	TRBV4-2	NA	NA	TGTGCCAGCAGCAAAGCTGGGACTTTCTCCTACGAGCAGTACTTC	CASSKAGTFSYEQYF